Listed here are 9 T cell receptor beta chains from one sample, sequenced in a study of blood T cells in healthy people across ages. The use of a sample-barcoded 5' primer and a J-beta primer mix characterized a second PCR of about 7 to 12 cycles. TCRdb reprocessed the 5' RACE reads via MiXCR and lists one record per CDR3 protein. The top ten clones hold around 30% of a sample with 720,000 or so distinct CDR3 sequences, roughly 43% of them seen once. Sequenced input: blood. The source of these receptors is a man at least 80 years old in good health.

There are a few counts of this clonotype. The V call is TRBV7-2, the J call TRBJ2-1, with no clear D. Germline V gene data show CDR1 as SGHTA and CDR2 as FQGNSA. This CDR3 contains 14 residues. Between the trimmed V and J ends, which lost 3 bases and 4 bases, there was a span of 10 bases. CDR3 nucleotides: TGTGCCAGCAGCTTGGGTGGGTTGTACAATGAGCAGTTCTTC. It specifies CASSLGGLYNEQFF.

The chain links TRBV20-1 to TRBJ1-4; D call uncertain. The CDR3 is 16 amino acids. Germline-derived CDR1 and CDR2 are DFQATT and SNEGSKA (reference sequence). V was trimmed by 0 bases and J by 0 bases, leaving 11 bases between them. The CDR3 region is CSARDPGPATNEKLFF. DNA of the CDR3: TGCAGTGCTAGAGACCCGGGCCCGGCAACTAATGAAAAACTGTTTTTT.

The CDR3 spells CSAHGQQPEETQYF. CDR3 DNA sequence: TGCAGTGCACACGGACAGCAGCCCGAAGAGACCCAGTACTTC. The chain combines TRBV20-1 with TRBJ2-5; D possibly corresponds to TRBD1 (6 bases). V was cut by 6 bases and J by 3 bases, with 17 bases left in between. The CDR3 spans 14 residues. Germline loops: CDR1 DFQATT, CDR2 SNEGSKA (reference sequence).

The table lists this clonotype with a few counts. This chain joins TRBV12-3 or TRBV12-4 and TRBJ1-5; 9 bases map to TRBD1. The CDR3 consists of 15 residues. V shed 6 bases, J shed 4 bases, and the junction held 7 bases outside the gene matches. The CDR3 DNA follows: TGTGCCAGCAGCCGAGACGGGACAGGGAATCAGCCCCAGCATTTT. This codes for CASSRDGTGNQPQHF.

The rearrangement joins TRBV7-8 to TRBJ2-1; 8 positions match TRBD2. V lost 8 bases and J lost 1; bases outside the gene matches: 10. The CDR3 has 16 residues. Per the germline V gene, CDR1 is SGHVS and CDR2 is FQNEAQ. CDR3 amino acids: CASGSIAGISYNEQFF. CDR3 sequence (DNA): TGTGCCAGCGGCTCCATAGCGGGAATTTCCTACAATGAGCAGTTCTTC.

The chain links TRBV7-8 to TRBJ2-1, with D maybe TRBD2 (7 bases). V shed 1 base and J shed 1 base, with 11 bases lying between them. The CDR3 length is 16 residues. Per the germline V gene, CDR1 is SGHVS and CDR2 is FQNEAQ. Written as DNA, the CDR3 is TGTGCCAGCAGCTTAGTGCGGGGGCGTTCCTACAATGAGCAGTTCTTC. As protein: CASSLVRGRSYNEQFF.

The chain uses TRBV18 and TRBJ1-1; no firm D call. The V end lost 2 bases, the J end lost 3 bases, and 7 bases lay between the germline ends. This CDR3 contains 13 residues. Germline lookup yields CDR1 KGHSH and CDR2 LQKENI. CDR3 in amino acids: CASSPISYTEAFF. CDR3 DNA: TGTGCCAGCTCACCAATCAGCTACACTGAAGCTTTCTTT. The full variable domain, with the rest looked up from reference TRBV18 and TRBJ1-1, is NAGVMQNPRHLVRRRGQEARLRCSPMKGHSHVYWYRQLPEEGLKFMVYLQKENIIDESGMPKERFSAEFPKEGPSILRIQQVVRGDSAAYFCASSPISYTEAFFGQGTRLTVV.

This clonotype was detected a few times. The chain carries TRBV30 and TRBJ1-4; 7 positions match TRBD1. With 7 bases clipped from V and 7 bases from J, the junction kept 6 bases outside the gene matches. Germline CDR1 and CDR2: GTSNPN and SVGIG (reference sequence). The CDR3 loop spans 12 amino acids. The DNA for the CDR3 is TGTGCCTATCACAGGGGTGGTGAAAAACTGTTTTTT. It is translated as CAYHRGGEKLFF.

This chain connects TRBV10-1 to TRBJ2-2; D is ambiguous. The CDR3 totals 13 residues. Germline CDR1 is WNHNN and CDR2 is SYGVQD (reference sequence). V shed 3 bases and J shed 3 bases, with 5 bases lying between them. CDR3 DNA: TGCGCCAGCAGTGATCCGTACACCGGGGAGCTGTTTTTT. As protein: CASSDPYTGELFF.